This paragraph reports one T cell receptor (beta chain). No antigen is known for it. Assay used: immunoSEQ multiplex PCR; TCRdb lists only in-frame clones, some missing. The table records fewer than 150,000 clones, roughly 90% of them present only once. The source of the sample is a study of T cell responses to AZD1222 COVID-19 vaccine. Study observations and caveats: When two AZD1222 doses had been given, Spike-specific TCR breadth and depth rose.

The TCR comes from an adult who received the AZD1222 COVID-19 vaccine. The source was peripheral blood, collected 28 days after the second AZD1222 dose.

CDR3 residues: CSVQGGGQPQHF. The CDR3 nucleotides read TGCAGCGTTCAGGGGGGTGGTCAGCCCCAGCATTTT. The chain links TRBV29-1 to TRBJ1-5; 7 bases are a match to TRBD1. V lost 5 bases to trimming and J lost 6 bases; unmatched junction nucleotides: 4. This CDR3 contains 12 residues. Germline V CDR1 and CDR2: SQVTM, ANQGSEA.